This T cell receptor (beta chain) was documented in a study of cytotoxic CD8 clonotypes in ibrutinib-treated CLL (dated by TCRdb to the early 2020s). About the full investigation: The cohort was composed of approximately 11 relapsed/refractory and around 15 treatment-naive patients; IGHV unmutated status was identified in under 18 patients. Partial responses were observed in approximately 24 patients and complete responses in 2; after a median follow-up of 68 months, remission was maintained in approximately 14 patients and progression was observed in roughly 12. Response samples were obtained after a median of around 11 months of treatment, with a range of about 6 to 36 months. On average, each sample yielded about 250,000 productive templates and 94,082 productive rearrangements. Of the roughly 81 people in the trial, 25 to 30 had longitudinal samples available. Cryopreserved peripheral blood mononuclear cells were obtained before treatment, at response, and at either sustained remission or disease progression. All remission and progressive disease samples were collected while patients were still receiving ibrutinib. Overall study outcomes, separate from this receptor: Public clonotypes were rare and either shrank or stayed stable during treatment, and the rise in clonality at ibrutinib response reflected expansion of private clonotypes. Baseline clonality was found to be higher than that of age-matched healthy donors and was strongly correlated with circulating CD8+ T-cell counts. Sampling times were not matched between patients in sustained remission and patients whose disease was progressing, and lymph node repertoires were not examined. Clonality increased at ibrutinib response, stayed stable in sustained remission, and fell back toward baseline at progression.

Each clonotype received, on average, about 10x coverage in deep resolution sequencing performed on a MiSeq, where the target depth lay between 1 in 1 million and 1 in 200,000 T cells. The immunoSEQ hsTCRB Kit was used to generate TCR beta libraries. As for how the authors treated the data: ImmunoSEQ Data Assistant and ImmunoSEQ Analyzer were used for data analysis, and V, D and J genes were assigned according to IMGT definitions. Clonality, which ranges from 0 to 1, was calculated by subtracting the normalized Shannon entropy of productive rearrangement frequencies from one. Public clonotype analysis was restricted to overrepresented clonotypes comprising at least 0.05% of each patient's repertoire. About a dozen age-matched healthy donor repertoires from immuneACCESS served as clonality controls. TCRdb re-hosts the immuneACCESS table, in-frame sequences only. Its copies lack some clones; in the studies checked, an unresolved V gene accounts for under half of them, and the cause for the rest is not known. That table furnishes V, J and clone size, whereas the DNA furnished D and trimming. This sample gives under 200,000 clones in total; approximately 84% of them show up just once. The ten largest clonotypes hold about 4.9% of the sample.

A note on this clone: Its antigen remains unidentified. Qualities for individual bases were not recorded, and no much larger clone is one base off.

Interpreted using the paper, the time point label stands for: 20 to 30 months on ibrutinib. For TCR beta library preparation, 2 to 2.5 micrograms of genomic DNA were isolated from cryopreserved PBMCs. Longitudinal blood samples from CLL patients on ibrutinib monotherapy were analyzed using high-throughput TCR beta sequencing. Patients were enrolled in a phase 2 open-label single-center ibrutinib monotherapy trial. The germline V and J ends show losses of 5 bases and 5 bases respectively, and no gene match explains 3 bases of the junction. The CDR3 numbers 14 residues from cysteine through phenylalanine. Only CDR3 DNA is held: 42 bases, read in frame from base 1. As encoded in the germline V gene, CDR1 is SGHRS while CDR2 is YFSETQ.

This receptor was taken from a human donor with chronic lymphocytic leukemia. This specimen was PBMCs, taken after 24 months of ibrutinib treatment. Recombination joined TRBV5-1 with TRBJ1-5; the junction holds 11 bases that match TRBD1. The CDR3 protein: CASSSGQGDQPQHF. In nucleotides, the sequence is TGCGCCAGCAGTTCGGGACAGGGGGATCAGCCCCAGCATTTT.